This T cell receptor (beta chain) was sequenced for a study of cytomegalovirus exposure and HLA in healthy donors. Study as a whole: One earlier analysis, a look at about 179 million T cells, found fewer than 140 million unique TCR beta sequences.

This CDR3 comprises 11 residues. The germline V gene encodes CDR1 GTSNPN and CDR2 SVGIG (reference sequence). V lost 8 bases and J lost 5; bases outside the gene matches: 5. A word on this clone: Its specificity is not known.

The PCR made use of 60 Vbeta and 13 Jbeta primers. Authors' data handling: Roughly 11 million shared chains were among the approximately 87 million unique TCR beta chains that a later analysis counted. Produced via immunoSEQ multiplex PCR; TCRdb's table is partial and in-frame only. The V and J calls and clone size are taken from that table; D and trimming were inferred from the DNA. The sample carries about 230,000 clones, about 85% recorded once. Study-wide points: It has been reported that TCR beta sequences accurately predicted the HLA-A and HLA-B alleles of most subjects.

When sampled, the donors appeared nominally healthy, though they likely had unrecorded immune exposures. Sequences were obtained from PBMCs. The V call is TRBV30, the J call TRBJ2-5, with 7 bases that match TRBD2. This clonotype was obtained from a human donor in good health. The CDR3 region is CARRGEETQYF. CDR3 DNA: TGTGCCCGACGGGGGGAGGAGACCCAGTACTTC.